One T cell receptor (beta chain) is described in this entry. The data derive from a study of blood T cell repertoires in COVID-19. The ends lost 8 bases at V and 3 bases at J; junction bases unmatched: 7. Germline assignment: CDR1 MNHEY and CDR2 SMNVEV (reference sequence). The CDR3 length is 14 residues. Produced via immunoSEQ multiplex PCR; TCRdb's table is partial and in-frame only. The sample lists 300,000 to 350,000 clones; about 90% were seen once. The material sequenced was peripheral blood. The chain carries TRBV27 and TRBJ2-3, with TRBD2 identical over 8 bases. The TCR sequence derives from a woman aged 40 to 49 with COVID-19, enrolled during active disease. CDR3 sequence: CASAGTRWTDTQYF. CDR3 DNA: TGTGCCAGCGCAGGGACTAGATGGACAGATACGCAGTATTTT.